This T cell receptor (beta chain) derives from a study of blood T cell repertoires in COVID-19. As for the study in general: Acute-phase and convalescent COVID-19 samples originated in the United States, Italy and Spain. PBMCs, B-cell-depleted T cells, or T cells were the source of the cDNA or gDNA that made up the material.

Per the authors' pipeline: Amplification from reference gene primers served as the basis for estimated nucleated cell counts. Assay used: immunoSEQ multiplex PCR; TCRdb lists only in-frame clones, some missing. The DNA was the basis for D and trimming; V, J and clone size are from that table. The sample lists 250,000 or so clones, roughly 88% occurring once. This clone is a singleton in its sample. Participants' reported clinical history set cohort assignment. Germline CDR1 is SEHNR and CDR2 is FQNEAQ (reference sequence). V lost 2 bases, J lost 7 bases, and 8 bases lay in between. This CDR3 region has 12 residues.

Sequencing input: PBMCs or T cells enriched from blood (not recorded which). The rearrangement joins TRBV7-9 to TRBJ1-1; D uncertain. The TCR sequence derives from a woman aged 40 to 50 who had been exposed to COVID-19. CDR3 nucleotides: TGTGCCAGCAGCTTAACGGGGAGTGAAGCTTTCTTT. Protein sequence: CASSLTGSEAFF.